This TCR beta chain stems from a study of CD8+ T cells in alopecia areata. The CDR3 is 12 amino acids. Per the germline V gene, CDR1 is MGHDK and CDR2 is SYGVNS. The ends were cut back, 6 bases at V and 2 bases at J, with 8 bases in the middle. The authors extracted RNA and reverse transcribed it into cDNA as the sequencing template. Data came from immunoSEQ multiplex PCR; TCRdb stores just in-frame clones and leaves some out. The data show about 180,000 clones, around 50% seen once. This clone was seen a single time. The chain employs TRBV25-1 and TRBJ2-7; TRBD1 is a possible D gene (5 bases). This material consisted of CD4+ T cells sorted from blood, taken at week 0. The origin of this receptor is a human donor with alopecia areata. The CDR3 spells CASSRETYEQYF. CDR3 DNA sequence: TGTGCCAGCAGCAGGGAAACCTACGAGCAGTACTTC.